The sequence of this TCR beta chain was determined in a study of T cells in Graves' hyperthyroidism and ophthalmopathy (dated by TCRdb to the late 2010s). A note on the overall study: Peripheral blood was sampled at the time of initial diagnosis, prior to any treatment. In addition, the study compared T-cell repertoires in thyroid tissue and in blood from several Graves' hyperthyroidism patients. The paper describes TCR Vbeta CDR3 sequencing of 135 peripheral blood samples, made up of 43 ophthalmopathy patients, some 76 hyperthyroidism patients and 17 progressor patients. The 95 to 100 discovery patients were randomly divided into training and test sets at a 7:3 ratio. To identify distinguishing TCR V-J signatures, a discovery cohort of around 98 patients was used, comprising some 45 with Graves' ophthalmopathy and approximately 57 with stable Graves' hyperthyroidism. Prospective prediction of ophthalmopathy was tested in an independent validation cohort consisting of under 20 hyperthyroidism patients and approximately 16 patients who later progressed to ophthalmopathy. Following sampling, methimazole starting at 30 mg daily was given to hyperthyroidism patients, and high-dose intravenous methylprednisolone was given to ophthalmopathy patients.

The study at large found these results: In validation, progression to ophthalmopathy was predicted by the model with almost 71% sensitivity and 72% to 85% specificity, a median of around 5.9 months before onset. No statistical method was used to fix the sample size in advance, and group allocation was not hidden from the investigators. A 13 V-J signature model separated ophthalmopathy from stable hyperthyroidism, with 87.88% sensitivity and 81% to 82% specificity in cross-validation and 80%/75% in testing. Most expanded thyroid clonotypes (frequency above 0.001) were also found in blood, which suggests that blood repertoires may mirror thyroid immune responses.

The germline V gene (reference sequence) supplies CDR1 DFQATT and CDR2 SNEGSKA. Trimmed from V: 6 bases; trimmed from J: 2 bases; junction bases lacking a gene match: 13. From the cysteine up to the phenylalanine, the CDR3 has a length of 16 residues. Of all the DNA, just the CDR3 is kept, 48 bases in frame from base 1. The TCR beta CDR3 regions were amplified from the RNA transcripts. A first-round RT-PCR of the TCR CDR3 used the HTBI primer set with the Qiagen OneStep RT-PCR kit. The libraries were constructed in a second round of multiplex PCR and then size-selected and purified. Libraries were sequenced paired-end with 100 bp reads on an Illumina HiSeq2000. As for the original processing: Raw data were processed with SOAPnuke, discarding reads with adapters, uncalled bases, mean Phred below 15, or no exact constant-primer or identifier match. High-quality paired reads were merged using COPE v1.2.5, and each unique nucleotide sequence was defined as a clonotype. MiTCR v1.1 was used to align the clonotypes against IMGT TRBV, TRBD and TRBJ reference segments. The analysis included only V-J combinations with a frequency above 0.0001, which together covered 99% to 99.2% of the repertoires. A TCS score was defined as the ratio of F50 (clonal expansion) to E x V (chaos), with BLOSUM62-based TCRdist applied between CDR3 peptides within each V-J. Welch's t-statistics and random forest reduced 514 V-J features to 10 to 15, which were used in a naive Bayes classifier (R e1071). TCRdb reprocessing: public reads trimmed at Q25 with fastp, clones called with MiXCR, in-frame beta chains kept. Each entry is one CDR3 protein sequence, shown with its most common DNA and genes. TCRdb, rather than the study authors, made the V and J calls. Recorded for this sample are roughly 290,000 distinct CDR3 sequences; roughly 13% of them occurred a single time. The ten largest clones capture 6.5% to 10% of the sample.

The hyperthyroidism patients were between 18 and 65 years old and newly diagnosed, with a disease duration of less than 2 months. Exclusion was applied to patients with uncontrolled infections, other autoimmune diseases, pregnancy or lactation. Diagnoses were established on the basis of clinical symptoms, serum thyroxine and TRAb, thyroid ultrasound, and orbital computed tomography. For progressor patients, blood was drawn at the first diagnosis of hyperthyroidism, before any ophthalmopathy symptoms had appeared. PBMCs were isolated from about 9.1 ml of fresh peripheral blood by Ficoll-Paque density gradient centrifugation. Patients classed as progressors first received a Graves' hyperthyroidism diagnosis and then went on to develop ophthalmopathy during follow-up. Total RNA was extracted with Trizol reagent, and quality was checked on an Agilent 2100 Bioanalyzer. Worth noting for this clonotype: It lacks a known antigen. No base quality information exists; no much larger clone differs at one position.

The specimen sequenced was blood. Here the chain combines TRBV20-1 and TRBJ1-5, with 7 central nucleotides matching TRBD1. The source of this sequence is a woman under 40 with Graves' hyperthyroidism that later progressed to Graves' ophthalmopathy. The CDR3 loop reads CSAAPGTVEGNQPQHF. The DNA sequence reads TGCAGTGCGGCCCCCGGGACAGTAGAAGGCAATCAGCCCCAGCATTTT.